The rows below give T cell receptor beta chains drawn from one sample of a study of blood T cell repertoires in COVID-19. Produced via immunoSEQ multiplex PCR; TCRdb's table is partial and in-frame only. The table includes roughly 100,000 clones, 80% to 90% detected once. Sequenced input: peripheral blood. Every receptor here comes from a human donor in a cohort sampled during active COVID-19. Both conserved end residues are part of each CDR3. Fields, in order: clone size, V gene, J gene, D gene, CDR3 DNA, CDR3 protein. The D gene is left open where the match is weak. The size field is filled for only some rows; it gives once, few, many or a size class.

>NA|TRBV5-1|TRBJ2-7|TRBD2
TGCGCCAGCAGCTTGGTCGGACTAGCGGGGGATTACGAGCAGTACTTC
CASSLVGLAGDYEQYF
>NA|TRBV19|TRBJ2-5|TRBD1
TGTGCCAGTAGCCCCTTGAGGGACAGGGGGGGTACGGGCCAGTACTTC
CASSPLRDRGGTGQYF
>NA|TRBV5-1|TRBJ2-7|NA
TGCGCCAGCAGCCCTCGGAGAGGGTTCACCTACGAGCAGTACTTC
CASSPRRGFTYEQYF
>once|TRBV4-3|TRBJ2-7|NA
TGCGCCAGCAGCCAAGGCCCACTTTGGAGGGCCAGCTCCTACGAGCAGTACTTC
CASSQGPLWRASSYEQYF
>NA|TRBV24-1|TRBJ2-2|NA
TGTGCCACCATATCGACCGGGGAGCTGTTTTTT
CATISTGELFF
>NA|TRBV10-2|TRBJ1-1|NA
TGCGCCAGCAGTCCGGACAGAGAGCCGATTAAAGCTTTCTTT
CASSPDREPIKAFF
>NA|TRBV9|TRBJ2-2|NA
TGTGCCAGCAGCGTAGTGGCTAGACCTTCGAACACCGGGGAGCTGTTTTTT
CASSVVARPSNTGELFF
>NA|TRBV6-4|TRBJ2-7|NA
TGTGCCAGCAGTGACTACGTTAAAGGACAGTCGGTCGGCGAGCAGTACTTC
CASSDYVKGQSVGEQYF
>NA|TRBV9|TRBJ1-2|TRBD1
TGTGCCAGCAGCGCCAGGGGGCCTAACTATGGCTACACCTTC
CASSARGPNYGYTF
>NA|TRBV5-1|TRBJ2-5|TRBD2
TGCGCCAGCAGCTTGAGAGGACTAGCGTGGGAGACCCAGTACTTC
CASSLRGLAWETQYF
>NA|TRBV27|TRBJ2-7|TRBD2
TGTGCCAGCAGTTACCGGAGCGGGAGGATGTACGAGCAGTACTTC
CASSYRSGRMYEQYF
>few|TRBV4-1|TRBJ2-1|TRBD2
TGCGCCAGCAGCCGCGATAGCGGGGTCTACAATGAGCAGTTCTTC
CASSRDSGVYNEQFF
>NA|TRBV13|TRBJ1-2|TRBD1
TGTGCCAGCAGCTCGGGACAGGGGGGCGGCTACACCTTC
CASSSGQGGGYTF
>NA|TRBV5-4|TRBJ1-1|TRBD1
TGTGCCAGCAGCTCCGGGACAGGGGGCAGGATCGGCACTGAAGCTTTCTTT
CASSSGTGGRIGTEAFF
>NA|TRBV4-1|TRBJ1-2|NA
TGCGCCAGCAGCCTCCCCGGGACACTTGATGGCTACACCTTC
CASSLPGTLDGYTF
>once|TRBV5-1|TRBJ2-3|NA
TGCGCCAGCAGCTTGCAGCGGAGCACAGATACGCAGTATTTT
CASSLQRSTDTQYF
>NA|TRBV27|TRBJ2-7|TRBD1
TGTGCCAGCAGTCGAGGGACAGCCTACGAGCAGTACTTC
CASSRGTAYEQYF
>NA|TRBV4-3|TRBJ1-1|NA
TGCGCCAGCAGCCAAGCGGGGGGTCATAACACTGAAGCTTTCTTT
CASSQAGGHNTEAFF
>NA|TRBV15|TRBJ1-1|NA
TGTGCCACCAAGATCGGGTTGAACACTGAAGCTTTCTTT
CATKIGLNTEAFF
>NA|TRBV4-1|TRBJ2-5|NA
TGCGCCAGCAGCCAAGTTAGGTGGACTATGCGAGAGACCCAGTACTTC
CASSQVRWTMRETQYF
>NA|TRBV6-1|TRBJ2-3|NA
TGTGCCAGCAGTGAACCGGGGGAGGTCAGAGATACGCAGTATTTT
CASSEPGEVRDTQYF
>once|TRBV5-4|TRBJ2-5|NA
TGTGCCAGCAGCTTAATGGTACGGGAGACCCAGTACTTC
CASSLMVRETQYF
>NA|TRBV21-1|TRBJ2-5|NA
TGTGCCAGCAGCAAAGCGGGTGAGCGGGGCGATAATCCCCAAGAGACCCAGTACTTC
CASSKAGERGDNPQETQYF